Here is one T cell receptor beta chain with its context. The sample is drawn from a study of blood T cell repertoires in COVID-19. The overall study: Donors in the United States, Italy and Spain gave samples during acute or convalescent COVID-19. The cDNA or gDNA used as material had been derived from T cells, B-cell-depleted T cells, or PBMCs.

Trimming removed 1 base from V and 0 bases from J, with 9 bases in between. CDR1 and CDR2 (germline): MGHRA, YSYEKL. The CDR3 totals 16 residues. Per the study methods: Estimation of nucleated cell counts relied on the amplification of reference gene primers. Clones were read by immunoSEQ multiplex PCR, and TCRdb kept only the in-frame ones, dropping some. V and J calls and clone size are given by that table; D and trimming were obtained from the DNA. The profile shows 150,000 to 200,000 clones, more than 75% of them singletons. Sequencing was done on a sample of peripheral blood. The source is a man aged 70-80 years with acute or convalescent COVID-19. The V call is TRBV4-1, the J call TRBJ1-4; D not resolved. CDR3 region: CASSQGRSATNEKLFF. The CDR3 DNA follows: TGCGCCAGCAGCCAAGGGCGGAGCGCAACTAATGAAAAACTGTTTTTT.